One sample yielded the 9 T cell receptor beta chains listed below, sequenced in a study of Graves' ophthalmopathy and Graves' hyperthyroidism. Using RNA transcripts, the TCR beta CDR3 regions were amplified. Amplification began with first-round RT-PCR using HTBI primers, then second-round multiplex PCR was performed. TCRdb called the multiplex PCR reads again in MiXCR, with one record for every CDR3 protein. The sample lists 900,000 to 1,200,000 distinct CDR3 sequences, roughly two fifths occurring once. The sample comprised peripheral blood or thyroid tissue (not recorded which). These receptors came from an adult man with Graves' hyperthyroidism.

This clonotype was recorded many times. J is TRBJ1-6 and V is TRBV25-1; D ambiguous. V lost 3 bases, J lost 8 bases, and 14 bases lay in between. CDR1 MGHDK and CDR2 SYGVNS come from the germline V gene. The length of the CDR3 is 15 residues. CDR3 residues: CASSDKKWVDSPLHF. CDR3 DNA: TGTGCCAGCAGTGATAAGAAGTGGGTGGATTCACCCCTCCACTTT.

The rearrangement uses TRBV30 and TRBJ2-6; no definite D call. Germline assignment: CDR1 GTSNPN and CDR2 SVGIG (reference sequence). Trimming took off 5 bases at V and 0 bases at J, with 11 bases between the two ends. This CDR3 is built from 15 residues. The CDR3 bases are TGTGCCTGGCGCCCTCGTCACTCTGGGGCCAACGTCCTGACTTTC. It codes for CAWRPRHSGANVLTF.

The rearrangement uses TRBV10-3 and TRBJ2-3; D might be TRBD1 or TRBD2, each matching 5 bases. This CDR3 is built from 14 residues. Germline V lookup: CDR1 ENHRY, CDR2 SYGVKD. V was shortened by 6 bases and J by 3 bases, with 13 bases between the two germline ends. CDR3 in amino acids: CAIRPEGFTDTQYF. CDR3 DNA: TGTGCCATCAGGCCAGAGGGGTTTACAGATACGCAGTATTTT.

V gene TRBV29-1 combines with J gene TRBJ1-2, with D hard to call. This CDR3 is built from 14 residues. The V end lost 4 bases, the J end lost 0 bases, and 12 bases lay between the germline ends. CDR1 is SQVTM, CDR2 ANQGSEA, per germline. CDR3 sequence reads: CSVVMGWANYGYTF. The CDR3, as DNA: TGCAGCGTTGTAATGGGGTGGGCTAACTATGGCTACACCTTC. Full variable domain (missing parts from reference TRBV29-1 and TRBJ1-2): SAVISQKPSRDICQRGTSLTIQCQVDSQVTMMFWYRQQPGQSLTLIATANQGSEATYESGFVIDKFPISRPNLTFSTLTVSNMSPEDSSIYLCSVVMGWANYGYTFGSGTRLTVV.

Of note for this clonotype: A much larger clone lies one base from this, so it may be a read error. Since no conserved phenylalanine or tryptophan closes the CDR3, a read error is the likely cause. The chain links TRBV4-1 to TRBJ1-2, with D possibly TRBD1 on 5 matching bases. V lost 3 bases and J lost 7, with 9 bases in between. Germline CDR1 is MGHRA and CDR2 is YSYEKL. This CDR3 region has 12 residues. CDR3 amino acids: CASSHEGSGYTS. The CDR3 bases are TGCGCCAGCAGCCACGAGGGGTCTGGCTACACCTCC.

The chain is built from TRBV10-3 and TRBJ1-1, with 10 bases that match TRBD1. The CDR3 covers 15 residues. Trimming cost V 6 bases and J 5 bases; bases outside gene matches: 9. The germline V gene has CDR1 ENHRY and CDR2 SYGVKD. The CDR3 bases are TGTGCCATCAGCTTTAGGGGACAGGGGCGGACTGAAGCTTTCTTT. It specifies CAISFRGQGRTEAFF.

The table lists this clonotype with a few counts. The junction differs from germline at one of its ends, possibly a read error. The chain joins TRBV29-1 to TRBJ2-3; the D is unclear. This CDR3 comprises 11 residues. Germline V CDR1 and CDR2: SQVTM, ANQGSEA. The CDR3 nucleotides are TGCAGCGTTGAACGTACAGATGCGCAGTATTTT. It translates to CSVERTDAQYF.

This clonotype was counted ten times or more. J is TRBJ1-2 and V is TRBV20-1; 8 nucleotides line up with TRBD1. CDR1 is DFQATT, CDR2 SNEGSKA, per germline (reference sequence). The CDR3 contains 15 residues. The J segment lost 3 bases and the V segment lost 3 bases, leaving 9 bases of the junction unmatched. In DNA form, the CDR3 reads TGCAGTGCTAGGATTTCAGGGGGCGCGGACTATGGCTACACCTTC. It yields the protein CSARISGGADYGYTF.

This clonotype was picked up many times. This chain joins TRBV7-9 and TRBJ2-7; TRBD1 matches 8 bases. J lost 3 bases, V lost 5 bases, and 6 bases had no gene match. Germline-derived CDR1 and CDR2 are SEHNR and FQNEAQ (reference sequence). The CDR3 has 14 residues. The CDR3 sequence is CASSLDRVLYEQYF. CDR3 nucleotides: TGTGCCAGCAGCCTGGACAGGGTACTCTACGAGCAGTACTTC. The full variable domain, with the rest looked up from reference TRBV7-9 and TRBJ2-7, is DTGVSQNPRHKITKRGQNVTFRCDPISEHNRLYWYRQTLGQGPEFLTYFQNEAQLEKSRLLSDRFSAERPKGSFSTLEIQRTEQGDSAMYLCASSLDRVLYEQYFGPGTRLTVT.